One TCR beta chain is described in this entry. The sample belongs to a study of blood T cell repertoires in COVID-19. Study-wide context: COVID-19 samples collected from the United States, Italy and Spain covered acute and convalescent phases.

V shed 1 base and J 5 bases; nucleotides not matched to a gene: 0. Germline assignment: CDR1 SGHTA and CDR2 FQGNSA. This CDR3 comprises 13 residues. Study processing details: Estimated nucleated cell counts came from reference gene primer amplification. Some clones are missing from TCRdb's copy, which holds only in-frame ones; the method was immunoSEQ multiplex PCR. V, J and clone size are taken as reported in that table, and D and trimming were inferred from the DNA itself. The profile shows 40,000 to 55,000 clones, roughly four fifths of them singletons. The chain joins TRBV7-2 to TRBJ2-5; 8 bases line up with TRBD2. Sequencing was carried out using peripheral blood. This TCR derives from a human donor with acute or convalescent COVID-19. The donor label of this sample is uncertain. Here the CDR3 reads CASSLGGRETQYF. For the CDR3, the DNA is TGTGCCAGCAGCTTAGGCGGGAGGGAGACCCAGTACTTC.